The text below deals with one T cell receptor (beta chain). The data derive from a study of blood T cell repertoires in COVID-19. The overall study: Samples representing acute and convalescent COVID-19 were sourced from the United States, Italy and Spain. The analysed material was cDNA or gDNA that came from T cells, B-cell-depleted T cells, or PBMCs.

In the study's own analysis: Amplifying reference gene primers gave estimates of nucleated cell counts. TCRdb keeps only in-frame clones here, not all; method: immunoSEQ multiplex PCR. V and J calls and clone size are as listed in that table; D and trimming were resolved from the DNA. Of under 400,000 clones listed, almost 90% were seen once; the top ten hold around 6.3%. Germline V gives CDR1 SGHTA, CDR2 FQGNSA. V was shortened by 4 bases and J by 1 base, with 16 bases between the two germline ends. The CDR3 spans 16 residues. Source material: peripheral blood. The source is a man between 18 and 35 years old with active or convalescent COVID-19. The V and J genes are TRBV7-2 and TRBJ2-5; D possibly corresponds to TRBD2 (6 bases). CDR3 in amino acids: CASSSTGTFIQETQYF. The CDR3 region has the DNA TGTGCCAGCAGCTCAACTGGGACTTTCATCCAAGAGACCCAGTACTTC.